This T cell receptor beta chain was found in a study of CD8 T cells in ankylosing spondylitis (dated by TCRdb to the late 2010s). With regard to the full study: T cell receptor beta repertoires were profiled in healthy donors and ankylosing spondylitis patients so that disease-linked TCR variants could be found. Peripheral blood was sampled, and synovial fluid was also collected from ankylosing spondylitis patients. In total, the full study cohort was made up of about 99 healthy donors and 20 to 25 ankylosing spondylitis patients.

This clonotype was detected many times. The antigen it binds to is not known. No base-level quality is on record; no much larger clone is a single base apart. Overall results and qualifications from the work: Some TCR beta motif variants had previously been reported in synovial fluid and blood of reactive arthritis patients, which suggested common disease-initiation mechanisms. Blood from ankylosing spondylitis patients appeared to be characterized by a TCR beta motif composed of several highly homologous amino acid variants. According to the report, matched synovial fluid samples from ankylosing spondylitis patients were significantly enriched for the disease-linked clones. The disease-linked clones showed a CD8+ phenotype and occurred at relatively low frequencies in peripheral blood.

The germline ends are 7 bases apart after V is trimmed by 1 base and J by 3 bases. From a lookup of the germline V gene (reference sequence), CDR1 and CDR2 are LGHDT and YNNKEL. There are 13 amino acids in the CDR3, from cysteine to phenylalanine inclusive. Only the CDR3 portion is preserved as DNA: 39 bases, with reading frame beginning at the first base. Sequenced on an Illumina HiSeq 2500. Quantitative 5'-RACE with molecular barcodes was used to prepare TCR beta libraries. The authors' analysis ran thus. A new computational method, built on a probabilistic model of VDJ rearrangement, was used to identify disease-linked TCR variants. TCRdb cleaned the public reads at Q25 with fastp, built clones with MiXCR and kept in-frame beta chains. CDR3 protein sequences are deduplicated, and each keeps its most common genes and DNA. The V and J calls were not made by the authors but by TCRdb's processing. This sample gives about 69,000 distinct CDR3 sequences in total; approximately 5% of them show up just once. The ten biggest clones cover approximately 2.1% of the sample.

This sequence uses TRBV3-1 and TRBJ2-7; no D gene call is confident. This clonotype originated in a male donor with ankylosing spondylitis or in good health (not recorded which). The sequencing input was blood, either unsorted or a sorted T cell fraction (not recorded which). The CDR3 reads CASSQGVNYEQYF. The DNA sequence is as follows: TGTGCCAGCAGCCAAGGGGTTAACTACGAGCAGTACTTC.